One sample yielded the 22 T cell receptor beta chains listed below, sequenced in a study of resident and recirculating memory T cells in vitiligo. Clones were sequenced by immunoSEQ multiplex PCR, and TCRdb holds only the in-frame ones, with some missing. This sample has tens of thousands of clones, with approximately 93% found just once. Sequencing was performed on blood. The receptors were sampled from a male donor with vitiligo.

The chain carries TRBV5-1 and TRBJ2-7; a possible D gene is TRBD1 (5 bases). The germline V gene has CDR1 SGHRS and CDR2 YFSETQ. Between the trimmed V and J ends, which lost 5 bases and 3 bases, there was a span of 12 bases. The CDR3 runs to 13 residues. The CDR3: CASSITQGYEQYF. The CDR3 DNA is TGCGCCAGCAGTATCACGCAGGGCTACGAGCAGTACTTC.

The chain employs TRBV7-2 and TRBJ1-5; 11 bases line up with TRBD1. The CDR3 has 15 amino acids. Looked up from germline, CDR1 is SGHTA and CDR2 is FQGNSA. Trimming at V came to 1 base and at J to 7 bases, leaving 3 bases not matched to a gene. CDR3 DNA: TGTGCCAGCAGCTTAGTGGGGGACAGGGGGCAGCCCCAGCATTTT. This codes for CASSLVGDRGQPQHF.

The sample holds a few counts of this clone. The V call is TRBV5-1, the J call TRBJ2-3; 9 bases fit TRBD2. J lost 2 bases, V lost 7 bases, and 14 bases had no gene match. Looked up from germline, CDR1 is SGHRS and CDR2 is YFSETQ. The CDR3 is made up of 17 amino acids. In DNA, the CDR3 is TGCGCCAGCGGGTCTAGCGGGGCGGGTCAAAACACAGATACGCAGTATTTT. Its protein is CASGSSGAGQNTDTQYF. The full variable domain, its missing parts supplied by reference TRBV5-1 and TRBJ2-3, is KAGVTQTPRYLIKTRGQQVTLSCSPISGHRSVSWYQQTPGQGLQFLFEYFSETQRNKGNFPGRFSGRQFSNSRSEMNVSTLELGDSALYLCASGSSGAGQNTDTQYFGPGTRLTVL.

In DNA form, the CDR3 reads TGTGCCAGCAGTTTCGGGACAGCCACAGATACGCAGTATTTT. It is translated as CASSFGTATDTQYF. The gene calls are TRBV6-5 and TRBJ2-3, with 7 bases fitting TRBD1. CDR3 length: 14 residues. The J segment lost 2 bases and the V segment lost 4 bases, leaving 3 bases of the junction unmatched. Per the germline V gene, CDR1 is MNHEY and CDR2 is SVGAGI.

V gene TRBV29-1 combines with J gene TRBJ2-7; 10 positions agree with TRBD1. The CDR3 consists of 14 residues. Germline assignment: CDR1 SQVTM and CDR2 ANQGSEA. The ends lost 5 bases at V and 4 bases at J; junction bases unmatched: 8. The CDR3 DNA reads TGCAGCGTTCTCCGTGGACAGGGGGAGTACGAGCAGTACTTC. This encodes CSVLRGQGEYEQYF.

The rearrangement uses TRBV7-2 and TRBJ1-1; D perhaps matches TRBD1 (5 bases). CDR3 length: 15 amino acids. Germline V gene sequence: CDR1 SGHTA, CDR2 FQGNSA. Trimming pared 1 base from V and 3 bases from J, leaving 12 bases between. CDR3 amino acids: CASSLVGGAHTEAFF. DNA of the CDR3: TGTGCCAGCAGCTTAGTCGGTGGGGCACACACTGAAGCTTTCTTT.

The genes are TRBV6-1 and TRBJ2-5, with D unresolved. The germline V gene has CDR1 MNHNS and CDR2 SASEGT. The CDR3 runs to 11 residues. The germline V and J ends were trimmed by 4 bases and 2 bases, with 2 bases remaining between them. The CDR3 bases are TGTGCCAGCAGTGCACAAGAGACCCAGTACTTC. It specifies CASSAQETQYF.

The CDR3 coding sequence is TGCGCCAGCAGCCAAGACAGGGGAATCTCCTACGAGCAGTACTTC. Translated, it gives CASSQDRGISYEQYF. The V and J genes are TRBV4-3 and TRBJ2-7, with a tentative D call TRBD1 (6 bases). The germline gives CDR1 LGHNA, CDR2 YSLEER. This CDR3 spans 15 amino acids. Trimming shortened V by 0 bases and J by 0 bases, and 9 bases separated the two germline ends.

The genes are TRBV6-5 and TRBJ1-4; no reliable D call. The CDR3 has 13 residues. CDR1 is MNHEY, CDR2 SVGAGI, per germline. V was shortened by 2 bases and J by 4 bases, with 5 bases between the two germline ends. The DNA of the CDR3 is TGTGCCAGCAGTTACCGGGATAATGAAAAACTGTTTTTT. This gives the protein CASSYRDNEKLFF.

This clone has only a few counts. V is TRBV7-9 and J is TRBJ2-7; 8 bases fit TRBD1. The V segment lost 3 bases and the J segment 5 bases; nucleotides outside the gene matches: 6. This CDR3 has 14 amino acids. Germline values: CDR1 SEHNR, CDR2 FQNEAQ (reference sequence). The CDR3 protein is CASSFGQGVDEQYF. The CDR3 DNA sequence: TGTGCCAGCAGCTTCGGACAGGGCGTGGACGAGCAGTACTTC.

V and J are TRBV19 and TRBJ1-5; D might be TRBD1 (5 bases). Trimming took 6 bases from V and 7 from J, leaving 16 bases between them. The CDR3 covers 14 residues. Germline CDR1 LNHDA, CDR2 SQIVND (reference sequence). CDR3 sequence reads: CASRSWAGLQPQHF. The CDR3 bases are TGTGCCAGTAGATCCTGGGCAGGGCTCCAGCCCCAGCATTTT.

This chain connects TRBV4-1 to TRBJ2-5; 11 bases align to TRBD2. V shed 4 bases and J 3 bases; nucleotides not matched to a gene: 7. This CDR3 has 16 amino acids. Germline CDR1 is MGHRA and CDR2 is YSYEKL. The CDR3 is CASSRVLAGGEETQYF. For the CDR3, the DNA is TGCGCCAGCAGCCGGGTGCTAGCGGGGGGAGAAGAGACCCAGTACTTC.

The chain is built from TRBV5-8 and TRBJ2-3; 8 positions agree with TRBD1. V was pared by 0 bases and J by 0 bases, with 6 bases of the junction left unmatched. Per germline, CDR1 SGHTS and CDR2 YDEGEE. CDR3 size: 17 residues. CDR3 in DNA: TGTGCCAGCAGCTTGGGGGGTACAGGGGGGAGCACAGATACGCAGTATTTT. Its translation is CASSLGGTGGSTDTQYF. The complete variable domain, with remaining parts taken from reference TRBV5-8 and TRBJ2-3, reads EAGVTQSPTHLIKTRGQQATLRCSPISGHTSVYWYQQALGLGLQFLLWYDEGEERNRGNFPPRFSGRQFPNYSSELNVNALELEDSALYLCASSLGGTGGSTDTQYFGPGTRLTVL.

The chain is built from TRBV5-1 and TRBJ2-5, with 7 bases identical to TRBD2. The CDR3 is 14 residues long. Per the germline V gene, CDR1 is SGHRS and CDR2 is YFSETQ. Trimming cost V 3 bases and J 5 bases; bases outside gene matches: 7. This CDR3 is CASSSGTNLETQYF. CDR3 nucleotide sequence: TGCGCCAGCAGCTCCGGGACTAACTTGGAGACCCAGTACTTC.

The CDR3 sequence is CASSGGLAEQETQYF. The CDR3 DNA reads as TGTGCCAGCAGCGGGGGACTAGCGGAGCAAGAGACCCAGTACTTC. The rearrangement uses TRBV7-9 and TRBJ2-5, with 11 bases lining up with TRBD2. Germline values: CDR1 SEHNR, CDR2 FQNEAQ (reference sequence). V gave up 5 bases and J gave up 2 bases; unmatched junction bases: 4. The CDR3 has 15 amino acids.

The chain has TRBV9 and TRBJ1-4; 10 bases line up with TRBD1. Trimming at V came to 4 bases and at J to 3 bases, leaving 3 bases not matched to a gene. Germline V gene data show CDR1 as SGDLS and CDR2 as YYNGEE. The CDR3 totals 15 residues. The CDR3 DNA reads TGTGCCAGCAGCATCGGACAGGGGGCTAATGAAAAACTGTTTTTT. Translating gives CASSIGQGANEKLFF.

The chain recombines TRBV29-1 with TRBJ2-1, with 9 bases matching TRBD1. J lost 6 bases, V lost 3 bases, and 9 bases had no gene match. The CDR3 length is 15 residues. Germline V gene sequence: CDR1 SQVTM, CDR2 ANQGSEA. The CDR3 DNA reads as TGCAGCGTTGACGGGGGACAGGGAGTTGGCAATGAGCAGTTCTTC. It yields the protein CSVDGGQGVGNEQFF.

A remark on this clone: An end of the junction differs from the germline gene, which may be a read error. The DNA of the CDR3 is TGTGCCAGCAGCGCAGGGTTGGGCACTTCCTTT. Its protein product is CASSAGLGTSF. The chain recombines TRBV7-9 with TRBJ2-2, with D tentatively TRBD1 (5 bases). The CDR3 consists of 11 residues. The germline gives CDR1 SEHNR, CDR2 FQNEAQ (reference sequence).

The gene calls are TRBV27 and TRBJ1-2, with TRBD1 matching over 7 bases. The CDR3 totals 14 residues. Trimming took 8 bases from V and 2 from J; bases not matched to a gene: 8. Germline CDR1 MNHEY, CDR2 SMNVEV (reference sequence). CDR3 amino acids: CASCPPGGNYGYTF. The CDR3 DNA sequence: TGTGCCAGCTGTCCCCCAGGGGGGAACTATGGCTACACCTTC.

V usage is TRBV6-5 and J usage is TRBJ2-7, with TRBD1 matching over 9 bases. There are 15 residues in the CDR3. J gave up 0 bases and V 6 bases, and 6 bases lay outside the gene matches. Germline assignment: CDR1 MNHEY and CDR2 SVGAGI. CDR3 sequence: CASSLGTGSSYEQYF. In DNA, the CDR3 is TGTGCCAGCAGCCTAGGGACAGGGAGCTCCTACGAGCAGTACTTC.

The rearrangement joins TRBV19 to TRBJ1-5, with D maybe TRBD1 (5 bases). V was trimmed by 7 bases and J by 0 bases, leaving 16 bases between them. CDR3 length: 16 amino acids. Germline V lookup: CDR1 LNHDA, CDR2 SQIVND (reference sequence). The CDR3 sequence is CASTGRGADSNQPQHF. For the CDR3, the DNA is TGTGCCAGTACGGGGAGGGGTGCCGATAGCAATCAGCCCCAGCATTTT.

The chain is built from TRBV2 and TRBJ1-5; D unclear. The CDR3 covers 13 residues. The V end was cut by 8 bases, the J end by 1 base, with 9 bases between. Germline values: CDR1 SNHLY, CDR2 FYNNEI. CDR3 residues: CASSRGSNQPQHF. CDR3 DNA sequence: TGTGCCAGCTCCAGAGGAAGCAATCAGCCCCAGCATTTT.